This T cell receptor beta chain was observed in a study of blood T cell repertoires in COVID-19. Method: immunoSEQ multiplex PCR; TCRdb's copy keeps in-frame clones and lacks some. The sample has 150,000 to 200,000 clones, around nine tenths seen once. CDR1 and CDR2 (germline): SGHRS, YFSETQ. The ends were cut back, 2 bases at V and 6 bases at J, with 9 bases in the middle. CDR3 length: 12 residues. The specimen sequenced was PBMCs or T cells enriched from blood (not recorded which). The gene calls are TRBV5-1 and TRBJ2-7, with D perhaps matching TRBD2 (6 bases). The clonotype was recovered from a woman aged 18-29 years who had recovered from COVID-19. CDR3: CASSFRGGEQYF. CDR3 sequence (DNA): TGCGCCAGCAGCTTCCGGGGAGGCGAGCAGTACTTC.